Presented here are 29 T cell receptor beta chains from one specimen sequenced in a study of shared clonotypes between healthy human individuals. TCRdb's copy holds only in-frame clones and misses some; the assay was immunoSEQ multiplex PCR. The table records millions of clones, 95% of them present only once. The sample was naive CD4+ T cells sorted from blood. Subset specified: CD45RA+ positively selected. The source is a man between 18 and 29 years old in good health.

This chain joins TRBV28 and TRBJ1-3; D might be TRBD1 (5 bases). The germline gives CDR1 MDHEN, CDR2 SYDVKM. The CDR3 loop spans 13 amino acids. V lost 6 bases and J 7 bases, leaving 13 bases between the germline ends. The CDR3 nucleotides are TGTGCCAGCAGCCTTGCACGGGGGAACACCATATATTTT. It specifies CASSLARGNTIYF.

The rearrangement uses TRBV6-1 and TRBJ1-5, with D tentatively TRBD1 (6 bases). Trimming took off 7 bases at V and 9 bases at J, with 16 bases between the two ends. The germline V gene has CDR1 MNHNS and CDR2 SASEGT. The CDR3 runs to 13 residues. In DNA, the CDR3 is TGTGCCAGCACGACAGGTCCCTCGACGCCCCAGCATTTT. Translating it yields CASTTGPSTPQHF.

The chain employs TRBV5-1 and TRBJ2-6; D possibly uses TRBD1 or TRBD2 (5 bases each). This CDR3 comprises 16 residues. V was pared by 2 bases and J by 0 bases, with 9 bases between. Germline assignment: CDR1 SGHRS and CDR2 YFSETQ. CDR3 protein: CASSLEGPSGANVLTF. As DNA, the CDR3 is TGCGCCAGCAGCTTAGAGGGGCCCTCTGGGGCCAACGTCCTGACTTTC. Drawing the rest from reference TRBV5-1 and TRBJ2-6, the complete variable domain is KAGVTQTPRYLIKTRGQQVTLSCSPISGHRSVSWYQQTPGQGLQFLFEYFSETQRNKGNFPGRFSGRQFSNSRSEMNVSTLELGDSALYLCASSLEGPSGANVLTFGAGSRLTVL.

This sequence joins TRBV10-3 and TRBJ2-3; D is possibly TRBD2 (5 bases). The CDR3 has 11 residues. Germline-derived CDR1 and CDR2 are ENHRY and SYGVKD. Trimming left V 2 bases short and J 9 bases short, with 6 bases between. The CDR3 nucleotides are TGTGCCATCAGTGAGGGACTGACGCAGTATTTT. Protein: CAISEGLTQYF.

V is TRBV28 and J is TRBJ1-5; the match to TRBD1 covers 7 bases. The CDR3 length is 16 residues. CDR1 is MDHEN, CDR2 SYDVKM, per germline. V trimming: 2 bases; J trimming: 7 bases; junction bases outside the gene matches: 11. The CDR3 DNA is TGTGCCAGCAGTTTACCTGGGGACAGTCCCTGGCAGCCCCAGCATTTT. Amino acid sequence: CASSLPGDSPWQPQHF.

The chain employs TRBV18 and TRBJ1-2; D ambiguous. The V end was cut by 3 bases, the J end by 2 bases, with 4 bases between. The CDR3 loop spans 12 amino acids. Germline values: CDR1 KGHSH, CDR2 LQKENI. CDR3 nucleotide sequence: TGTGCCAGCTCACCCAGCAACTATGGCTACACCTTC. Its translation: CASSPSNYGYTF.

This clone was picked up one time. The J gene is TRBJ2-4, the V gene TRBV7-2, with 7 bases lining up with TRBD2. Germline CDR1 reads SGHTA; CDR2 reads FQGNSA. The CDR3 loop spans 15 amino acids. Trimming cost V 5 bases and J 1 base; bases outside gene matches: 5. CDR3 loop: CASSQWDYAKNIQYF. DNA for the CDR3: TGTGCCAGCAGCCAGTGGGACTATGCCAAAAACATTCAGTACTTC.

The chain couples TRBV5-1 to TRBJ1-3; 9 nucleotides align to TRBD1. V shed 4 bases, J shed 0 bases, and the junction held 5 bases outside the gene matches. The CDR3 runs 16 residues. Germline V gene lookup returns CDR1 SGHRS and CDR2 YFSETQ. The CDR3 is CASSADRGISGNTIYF. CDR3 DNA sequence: TGCGCCAGCAGCGCGGACAGGGGAATCTCTGGAAACACCATATATTTT.

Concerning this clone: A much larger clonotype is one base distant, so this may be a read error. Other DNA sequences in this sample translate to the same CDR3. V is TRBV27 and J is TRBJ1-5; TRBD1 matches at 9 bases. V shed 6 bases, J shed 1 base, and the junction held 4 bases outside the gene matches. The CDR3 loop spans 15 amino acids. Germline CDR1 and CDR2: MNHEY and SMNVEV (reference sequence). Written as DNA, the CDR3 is TGTGCCAGCAGCCCCGGGACAGGGAGCAATCAGCCCCAGCATTTT. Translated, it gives CASSPGTGSNQPQHF.

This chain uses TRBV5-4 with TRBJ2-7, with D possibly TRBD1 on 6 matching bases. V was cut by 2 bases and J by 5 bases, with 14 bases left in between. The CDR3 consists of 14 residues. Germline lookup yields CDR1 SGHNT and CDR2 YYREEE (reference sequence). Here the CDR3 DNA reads TGTGCCAGCAGCTTCTCCAGGGGAATCGACGAGCAGTACTTC. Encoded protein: CASSFSRGIDEQYF.

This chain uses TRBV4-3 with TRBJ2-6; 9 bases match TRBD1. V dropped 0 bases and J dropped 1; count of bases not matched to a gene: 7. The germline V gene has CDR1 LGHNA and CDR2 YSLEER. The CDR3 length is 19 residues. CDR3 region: CASSQEETGGGSGANVLTF. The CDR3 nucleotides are TGCGCCAGCAGCCAAGAGGAGACAGGGGGAGGGTCTGGGGCCAACGTCCTGACTTTC.

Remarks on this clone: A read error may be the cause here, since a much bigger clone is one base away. In DNA, the CDR3 is TGTGCCAGCAGCTTTGGTAACTATGGCTACACCTTC. It yields the protein CASSFGNYGYTF. V usage is TRBV7-9 and J usage is TRBJ1-2; no clear D. V was cut by 3 bases and J by 1 base, with 3 bases left in between. The CDR3 extends over 12 amino acids. CDR1 is SEHNR, CDR2 FQNEAQ, per germline (reference sequence).

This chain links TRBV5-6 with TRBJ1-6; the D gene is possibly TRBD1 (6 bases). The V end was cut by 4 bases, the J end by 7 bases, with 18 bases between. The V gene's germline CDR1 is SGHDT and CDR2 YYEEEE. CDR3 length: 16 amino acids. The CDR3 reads CASSQTWRGTNSPLHF. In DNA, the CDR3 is TGTGCCAGCAGCCAGACCTGGAGGGGGACCAATTCACCCCTCCACTTT.

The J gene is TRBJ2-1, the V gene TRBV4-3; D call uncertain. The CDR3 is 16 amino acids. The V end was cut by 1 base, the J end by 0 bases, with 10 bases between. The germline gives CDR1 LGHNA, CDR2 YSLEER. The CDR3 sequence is CASSQVKVSSYNEQFF. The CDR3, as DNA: TGCGCCAGCAGCCAAGTGAAGGTCAGCTCCTACAATGAGCAGTTCTTC.

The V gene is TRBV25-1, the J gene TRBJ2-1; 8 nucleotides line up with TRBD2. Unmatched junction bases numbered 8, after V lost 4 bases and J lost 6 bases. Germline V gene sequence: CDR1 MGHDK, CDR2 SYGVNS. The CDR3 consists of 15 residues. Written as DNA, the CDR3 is TGTGCCAGCAGTGGGGGCGGGACTAGGATCAATGAGCAGTTCTTC. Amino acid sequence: CASSGGGTRINEQFF.

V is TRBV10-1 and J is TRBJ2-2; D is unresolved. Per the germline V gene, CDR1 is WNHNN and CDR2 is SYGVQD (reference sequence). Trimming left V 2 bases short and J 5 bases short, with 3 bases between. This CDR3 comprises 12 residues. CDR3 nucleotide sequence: TGCGCCAGCAGTGAGAAGACCGGGGAGCTGTTTTTT. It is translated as CASSEKTGELFF.

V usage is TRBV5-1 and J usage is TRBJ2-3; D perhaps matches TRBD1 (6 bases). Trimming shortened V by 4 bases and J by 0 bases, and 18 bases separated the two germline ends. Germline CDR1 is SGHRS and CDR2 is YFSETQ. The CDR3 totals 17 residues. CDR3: CASSKVTSGASTDTQYF. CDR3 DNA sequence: TGCGCCAGCAGCAAGGTGACCTCAGGGGCGAGCACAGATACGCAGTATTTT.

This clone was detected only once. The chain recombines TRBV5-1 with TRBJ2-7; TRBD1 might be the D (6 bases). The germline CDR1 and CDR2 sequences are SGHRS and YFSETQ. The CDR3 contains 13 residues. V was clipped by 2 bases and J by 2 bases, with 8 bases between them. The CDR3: CASSFEGAYEQYF. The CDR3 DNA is TGCGCCAGCAGCTTCGAGGGGGCCTACGAGCAGTACTTC.

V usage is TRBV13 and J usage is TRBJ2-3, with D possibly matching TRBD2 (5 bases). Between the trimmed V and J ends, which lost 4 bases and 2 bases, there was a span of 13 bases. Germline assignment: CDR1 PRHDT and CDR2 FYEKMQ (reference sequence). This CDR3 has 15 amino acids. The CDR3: CASSSNGLNTDTQYF. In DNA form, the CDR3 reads TGTGCCAGCAGCTCCAACGGACTTAACACAGATACGCAGTATTTT.

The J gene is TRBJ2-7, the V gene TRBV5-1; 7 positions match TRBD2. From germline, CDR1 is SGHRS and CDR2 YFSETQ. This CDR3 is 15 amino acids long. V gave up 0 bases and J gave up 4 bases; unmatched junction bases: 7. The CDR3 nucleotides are TGCGCCAGCAGCTTGGTGGCTAGCGGAGTTTACGAGCAGTACTTC. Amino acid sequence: CASSLVASGVYEQYF.

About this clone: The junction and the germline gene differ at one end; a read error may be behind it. The CDR3 region is CASREGGLNTEAFF. CDR3 nucleotides: TGTGCCAGCAGGGAAGGGGGGCTAAACACTGAAGCTTTCTTT. The gene calls are TRBV2 and TRBJ1-1; TRBD1 is a possible D gene (6 bases). The CDR3 is made up of 14 amino acids. Germline CDR1 and CDR2: SNHLY and FYNNEI.

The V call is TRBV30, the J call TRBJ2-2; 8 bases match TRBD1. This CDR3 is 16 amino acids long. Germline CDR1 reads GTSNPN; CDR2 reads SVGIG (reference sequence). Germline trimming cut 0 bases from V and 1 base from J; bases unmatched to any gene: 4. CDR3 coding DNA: TGTGCCTGGAGTGTAAGGGGGACAGGGAACACCGGGGAGCTGTTTTTT. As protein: CAWSVRGTGNTGELFF.

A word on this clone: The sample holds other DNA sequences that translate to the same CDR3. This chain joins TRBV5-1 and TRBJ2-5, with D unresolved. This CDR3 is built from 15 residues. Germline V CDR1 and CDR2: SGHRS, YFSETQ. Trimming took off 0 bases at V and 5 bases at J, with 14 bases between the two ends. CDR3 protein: CASSLVTGGWETQYF. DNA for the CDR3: TGCGCCAGCAGCTTGGTCACGGGTGGATGGGAGACCCAGTACTTC.

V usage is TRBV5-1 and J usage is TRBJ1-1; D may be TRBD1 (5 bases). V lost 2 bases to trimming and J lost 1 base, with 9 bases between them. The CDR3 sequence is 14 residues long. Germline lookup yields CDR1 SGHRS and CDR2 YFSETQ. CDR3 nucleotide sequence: TGCGCCAGCAGCTTCGAGGGGTCGAACACTGAAGCTTTCTTT. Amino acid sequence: CASSFEGSNTEAFF.

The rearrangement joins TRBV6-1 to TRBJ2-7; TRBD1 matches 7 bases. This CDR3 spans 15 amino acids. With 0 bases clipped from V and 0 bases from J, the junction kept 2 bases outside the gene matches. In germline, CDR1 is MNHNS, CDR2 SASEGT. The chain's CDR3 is CASSEAAGGSYEQYF. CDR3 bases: TGTGCCAGCAGTGAAGCTGCAGGGGGCTCCTACGAGCAGTACTTC.

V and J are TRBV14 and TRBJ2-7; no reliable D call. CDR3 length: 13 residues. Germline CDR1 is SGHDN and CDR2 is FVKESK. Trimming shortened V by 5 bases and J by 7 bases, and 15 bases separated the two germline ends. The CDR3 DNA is TGTGCCAGCAGCTTCGGTGGAGTATGGGAGCAGTACTTC. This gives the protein CASSFGGVWEQYF.

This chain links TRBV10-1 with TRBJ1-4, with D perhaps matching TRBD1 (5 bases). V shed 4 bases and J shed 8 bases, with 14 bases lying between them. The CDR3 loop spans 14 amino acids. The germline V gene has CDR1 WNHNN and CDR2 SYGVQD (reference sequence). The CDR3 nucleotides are TGCGCCAGCAGTGGCGGAGGGGTGAACGAAAAACTGTTTTTT. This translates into CASSGGGVNEKLFF.

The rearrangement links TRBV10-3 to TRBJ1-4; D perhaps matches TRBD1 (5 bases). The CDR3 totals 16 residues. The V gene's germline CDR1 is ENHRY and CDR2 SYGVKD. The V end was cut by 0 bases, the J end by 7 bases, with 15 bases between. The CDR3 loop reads CAISESAAGVPEKLFF. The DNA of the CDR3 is TGTGCCATCAGTGAGTCTGCCGCGGGGGTGCCTGAAAAACTGTTTTTT.

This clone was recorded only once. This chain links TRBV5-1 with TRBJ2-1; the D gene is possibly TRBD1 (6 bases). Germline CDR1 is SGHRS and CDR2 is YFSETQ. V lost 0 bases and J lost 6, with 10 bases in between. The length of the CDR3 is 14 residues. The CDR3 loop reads CASSLVVGGNEQFF. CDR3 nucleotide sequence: TGCGCCAGCAGCTTGGTGGTAGGGGGCAATGAGCAGTTCTTC. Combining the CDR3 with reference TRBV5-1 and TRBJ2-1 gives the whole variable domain KAGVTQTPRYLIKTRGQQVTLSCSPISGHRSVSWYQQTPGQGLQFLFEYFSETQRNKGNFPGRFSGRQFSNSRSEMNVSTLELGDSALYLCASSLVVGGNEQFFGPGTRLTVL.